This TCR beta chain is drawn from a study of regulatory T cells in long-lasting Graves disease. Arm-PCR of CDR3 regions with iRepertoire HTBI primers generated TCR beta libraries. Each CDR3 protein is one row after TCRdb ran MiXCR on the multiplex PCR reads. The sample has about 660,000 distinct CDR3 sequences; about 32% are singletons. The sample's time point: persistent/refractory GD, antithyroid drugs over 5 years with positive TRAb. Preparation of the TCR library used RNA extracted from PBMCs. Germline CDR1 and CDR2: DFQATT and SNEGSKA (reference sequence). The CDR3 has 14 amino acids. V lost 4 bases and J lost 2; bases outside the gene matches: 7.

The clonotype was recovered from a female donor with Graves disease. The chain is built from TRBV20-1 and TRBJ2-7; 8 bases align to TRBD1. The source material was peripheral blood mononuclear cells (PBMCs), sampled when the disease was refractory, from a patient treated with antithyroid drugs. The CDR3 here is CSATTGDLAYEQYF. The CDR3 nucleotides read TGCAGTGCTACGACAGGGGACCTCGCCTACGAGCAGTACTTC.